This entry describes one TCR beta chain. TCRdb keeps only in-frame clones here, not all; method: immunoSEQ multiplex PCR. This table holds more than 80,000 clones, 90% found once. The data were obtained in a study of OX40 agonist ivuxolimab in advanced cancers. Study overall: People in dose escalation had one of these cancers: hepatocellular carcinoma, melanoma, renal cell or head and neck cancer.

CDR1 and CDR2 from the germline V gene are SGHTA and FQGNSA. The CDR3 runs to 14 residues. The ends were cut back, 2 bases at V and 12 bases at J, with 18 bases in the middle. This TCR was sampled from an adult with an advanced solid tumor such as melanoma, head and neck, liver or kidney cancer. The chain combines TRBV7-2 with TRBJ2-3; D is perhaps TRBD1 or TRBD2 (5 bases each). The sample in question was CD4+ or CD8+ T cells sorted from blood, obtained in a trial of the OX40 agonist ivuxolimab. This chain's CDR3 is CASSLNGAENPQYF. As DNA, the CDR3 is TGTGCCAGCAGCTTAAACGGGGCCGAGAACCCTCAGTATTTT.